The T cell receptor (beta chain) described here comes from a study of blood T cell repertoires in COVID-19. In the study overall: Material from acute and convalescent COVID-19 was sourced from the United States, Italy and Spain. T cells, B-cell-depleted T cells, or PBMCs supplied cDNA or gDNA.

Per the study methods: Nucleated cell counts were estimated from reference gene primer amplification. TCRdb keeps only in-frame clones here, not all; method: immunoSEQ multiplex PCR. V and J calls and clone size are copied from that table; D and trimming were computed from the DNA. The table includes 97,000 or so clones, about nine tenths detected once. The germline V gene encodes CDR1 MNHEY and CDR2 SMNVEV (reference sequence). The CDR3 runs to 15 residues. Trimming cost V 2 bases and J 6 bases; bases outside gene matches: 2. The V call is TRBV27, the J call TRBJ2-2; 11 bases fit TRBD2. Sequencing was done on a sample of peripheral blood. The TCR was taken from a man aged 50 or older with acute or convalescent COVID-19. This CDR3 reads CASSLILAGAGELFF. In nucleotides, the CDR3 is TGTGCCAGCAGTTTAATACTAGCGGGAGCCGGGGAGCTGTTTTTT.